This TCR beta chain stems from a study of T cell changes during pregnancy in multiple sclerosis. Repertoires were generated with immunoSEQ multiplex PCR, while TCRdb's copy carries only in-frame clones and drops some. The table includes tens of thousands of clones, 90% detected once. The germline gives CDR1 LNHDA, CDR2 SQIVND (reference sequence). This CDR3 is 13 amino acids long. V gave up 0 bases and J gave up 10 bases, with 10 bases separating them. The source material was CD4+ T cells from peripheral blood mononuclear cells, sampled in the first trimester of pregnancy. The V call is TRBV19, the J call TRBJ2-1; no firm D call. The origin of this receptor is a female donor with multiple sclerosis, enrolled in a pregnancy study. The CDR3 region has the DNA TGTGCCAGTAGTATAGATAAACAGACCGAGCAGTTCTTC. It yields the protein CASSIDKQTEQFF.